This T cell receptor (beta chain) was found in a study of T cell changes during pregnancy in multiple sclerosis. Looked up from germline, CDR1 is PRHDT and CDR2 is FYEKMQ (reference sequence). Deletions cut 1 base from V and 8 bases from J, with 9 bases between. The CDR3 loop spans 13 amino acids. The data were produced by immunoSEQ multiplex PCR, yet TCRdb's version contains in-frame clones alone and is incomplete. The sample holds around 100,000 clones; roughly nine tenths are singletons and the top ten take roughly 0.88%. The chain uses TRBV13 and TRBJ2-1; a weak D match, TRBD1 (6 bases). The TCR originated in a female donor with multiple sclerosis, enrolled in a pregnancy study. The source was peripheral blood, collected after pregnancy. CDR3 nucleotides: TGTGCCAGCAGCTTAGACAGGGCTGATGAGCAGTTCTTC. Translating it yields CASSLDRADEQFF.